This TCR beta chain derives from a study of cytomegalovirus exposure and HLA in healthy donors. Primers included in the PCR were 60 Vbeta and 13 Jbeta primers. Repertoires were generated with immunoSEQ multiplex PCR, while TCRdb's copy carries only in-frame clones and drops some. This sample has 150,000 to 200,000 clones; around 75% occur once, and the top ten carry approximately 2.6%. Study-level points and caveats: Compared with the approximately 670-donor mean, an Asian-associated ancestry cluster reportedly had fewer N-insertions, according to a later analysis.

About this clone: The antigen is undetermined.

Trimming stripped 8 bases from V and 5 bases from J, with 19 bases between. This CDR3 region has 15 residues. Germline-derived CDR1 and CDR2 are MDHEN and SYDVKM. The rearrangement uses TRBV28 and TRBJ2-1, with D unclear. The sequencing sample was made of PBMCs. The sequence was obtained from a female donor in good health and CMV-seronegative. CDR3 nucleotides: TGTGCCAGCCTAAAACGAGCCCTTGAGGACAATGAGCAGTTCTTC. Encoded protein: CASLKRALEDNEQFF. The whole variable domain, remainder taken from reference TRBV28 and TRBJ2-1, is DVKVTQSSRYLVKRTGEKVFLECVQDMDHENMFWYRQDPGLGLRLIYFSYDVKMKEKGDIPEGYSVSREKKERFSLILESASTNQTSMYLCASLKRALEDNEQFFGPGTRLTVL.